A selection of T cell receptor beta chains follows, all from one sample in a study of T-cell reconstitution after alpha-beta-depleted transplantation in children. TCRdb analysed the PCR reads with MiXCR anew, one entry per CDR3 protein. The sample lists some 350,000 distinct CDR3 sequences, under 13% occurring once. This specimen was PBMCs from the stem cell graft donor, taken from the stem cell graft. All receptors derive from a human donor who donated a stem cell graft to a child with acute lymphoblastic leukemia. Both conserved end residues are part of each CDR3. Each record gives: V gene, clone size, J gene, D gene, CDR3 protein, CDR3 DNA. D genes are given only for firm matches. Not every row has a clone size; where given, it reads once, few, many or a size class.

V: TRBV4-2; size: NA; J: TRBJ2-7; D: TRBD1; CDR3: CASSQGDRAYF; DNA: TGTGCCAGCAGCCAAGGGGACAGGGCGTACTTC
V: TRBV28; size: few; J: TRBJ1-1; D: NA; CDR3: CASGLGGANTEAFF; DNA: TGTGCCAGCGGGCTCGGGGGGGCGAACACTGAAGCTTTCTTT
V: TRBV12-3/TRBV12-4; size: few; J: TRBJ2-7; D: TRBD1; CDR3: CASSLHRGAEQYF; DNA: TGTGCCAGCAGTTTACACAGGGGCGCCGAGCAGTACTTC
V: TRBV5-5; size: many; J: TRBJ2-7; D: NA; CDR3: CASGGGSSRPEQYF; DNA: TGTGCCAGCGGCGGTGGGTCCTCCCGTCCCGAGCAGTACTTC
V: TRBV20-1; size: many; J: TRBJ2-5; D: TRBD2; CDR3: CSARTSTETQYF; DNA: TGCAGTGCTCGGACTAGCACAGAGACCCAGTACTTC
V: TRBV20-1; size: NA; J: TRBJ2-1; D: TRBD1; CDR3: CSASNAGGAGNEQFF; DNA: TGCAGTGCTAGCAACGCAGGGGGAGCCGGCAATGAGCAGTTCTTC
V: TRBV6-5; size: few; J: TRBJ1-5; D: NA; CDR3: CASSYIRAKNQPQHF; DNA: TGTGCCAGCAGTTACATCAGGGCTAAGAATCAGCCCCAGCATTTT
V: TRBV19; size: few; J: TRBJ2-7; D: TRBD1; CDR3: CASSIPGQGASEQYF; DNA: TGTGCCAGTAGTATCCCGGGACAGGGGGCGAGTGAGCAGTACTTC
V: TRBV9; size: few; J: TRBJ2-2; D: NA; CDR3: CASSVGARTTGELFF; DNA: TGTGCCAGCAGCGTAGGGGCTAGGACCACCGGGGAGCTGTTTTTT
V: TRBV27; size: NA; J: TRBJ2-7; D: TRBD2; CDR3: CASRLAGGPGEQYF; DNA: TGTGCCAGCAGACTAGCGGGAGGGCCAGGCGAGCAGTACTTC
V: TRBV7-2; size: NA; J: TRBJ2-7; D: NA; CDR3: CASSRDASYEQYF; DNA: TGTGCCAGCAGCCGAGACGCCTCCTACGAGCAGTACTTC
V: TRBV7-6; size: few; J: TRBJ2-2; D: NA; CDR3: CASSLSARNTGELFF; DNA: TGTGCCAGCAGCTTAAGCGCCCGGAACACCGGGGAGCTGTTTTTT
V: TRBV12-3/TRBV12-4; size: many; J: TRBJ1-5; D: NA; CDR3: CASSSRQAQPQHF; DNA: TGTGCCAGCAGTTCACGACAGGCCCAGCCCCAGCATTTT
V: TRBV6-4; size: many; J: TRBJ2-3; D: NA; CDR3: CASSKGGQSDTQYF; DNA: TGTGCCAGCAGCAAGGGGGGACAGTCGGATACGCAGTATTTT
V: TRBV20-1; size: NA; J: TRBJ2-7; D: NA; CDR3: CSASPQGHEQYF; DNA: TGCAGTGCTAGCCCCCAAGGGCACGAGCAGTACTTC
V: TRBV29-1; size: NA; J: TRBJ2-7; D: TRBD2; CDR3: CSVEGSGSSIYEQYF; DNA: TGCAGCGTTGAAGGTAGCGGGAGTTCGATTTACGAGCAGTACTTC
V: TRBV12-3/TRBV12-4; size: many; J: TRBJ1-1; D: TRBD1; CDR3: CASSFGDREAFF; DNA: TGTGCCAGCAGTTTCGGCGACAGGGAGGCTTTCTTT
V: TRBV27; size: NA; J: TRBJ1-2; D: TRBD1; CDR3: CASGRPGQGSGGGYTF; DNA: TGTGCCAGCGGGAGGCCTGGACAGGGGAGTGGTGGTGGCTACACCTTC
V: TRBV29-1; size: few; J: TRBJ1-2; D: NA; CDR3: CSVEDGTGHYGYTF; DNA: TGCAGCGTTGAAGACGGGACGGGACACTATGGCTACACCTTC
V: TRBV19; size: few; J: TRBJ1-5; D: NA; CDR3: CASSYTFRNQPQHF; DNA: TGTGCCAGTAGCTATACGTTCCGCAATCAGCCCCAGCATTTT
V: TRBV10-3; size: few; J: TRBJ2-1; D: TRBD2; CDR3: CAIRPGLAEGNEQFF; DNA: TGTGCCATCAGGCCGGGACTAGCGGAAGGCAATGAGCAGTTCTTC
V: TRBV20-1; size: NA; J: TRBJ1-4; D: TRBD1; CDR3: CSARDLKQGAREKLFF; DNA: TGCAGTGCTAGAGATCTAAAACAGGGGGCGCGTGAAAAACTGTTTTTT
V: TRBV27; size: NA; J: TRBJ2-3; D: NA; CDR3: CASRRRGREDTQYF; DNA: TGTGCCAGCAGACGGAGGGGGCGTGAAGATACGCAGTATTTT
V: TRBV5-1; size: NA; J: TRBJ2-3; D: TRBD2; CDR3: CASSPGDSGRRTDTQYF; DNA: TGCGCCAGCAGTCCAGGGGATAGCGGGAGGCGCACAGATACGCAGTATTTT
V: TRBV5-1; size: NA; J: TRBJ2-1; D: NA; CDR3: CASGQSSSYNEQFF; DNA: TGCGCCAGCGGACAGTCCTCCTCCTACAATGAGCAGTTCTTC
V: TRBV19; size: NA; J: TRBJ2-7; D: NA; CDR3: CASSKRSYYEQYF; DNA: TGTGCCAGTAGTAAAAGGAGTTACTACGAGCAGTACTTC
V: TRBV6-1; size: NA; J: TRBJ2-7; D: NA; CDR3: CASSERGGYEQYF; DNA: TGTGCCAGCAGTGAAAGGGGCGGCTACGAGCAGTACTTC
V: TRBV6-5; size: NA; J: TRBJ2-3; D: TRBD2; CDR3: CASSYSGTSGSLDTQYF; DNA: TGTGCCAGCAGTTACTCGGGGACTAGCGGGAGCTTAGATACGCAGTATTTT
V: TRBV2; size: few; J: TRBJ2-6; D: NA; CDR3: CASMSGSGANVLTF; DNA: TGTGCCAGCATGTCCGGCTCTGGGGCCAACGTCCTGACTTTC
V: TRBV27; size: few; J: TRBJ1-2; D: NA; CDR3: CASSSLGSNGYTF; DNA: TGTGCCAGCAGTTCCCTGGGTTCTAATGGCTACACCTTC
V: TRBV7-6; size: many; J: TRBJ2-7; D: TRBD1; CDR3: CASSLAGQGPYEQYF; DNA: TGTGCCAGCAGCTTAGCGGGACAGGGACCCTACGAGCAGTACTTC
V: TRBV6-2/TRBV6-3; size: many; J: TRBJ2-7; D: NA; CDR3: CASSRGPSYEQYF; DNA: TGTGCCAGCAGCCGAGGACCGTCCTACGAGCAGTACTTC
V: TRBV4-1; size: few; J: TRBJ1-4; D: NA; CDR3: CASRLVGVPSEKLFF; DNA: TGCGCCAGCAGGCTCGTTGGGGTCCCCAGTGAAAAACTGTTTTTT
V: TRBV12-3/TRBV12-4; size: few; J: TRBJ2-3; D: NA; CDR3: CASSFGVTDITSTDTQYF; DNA: TGTGCCAGCAGTTTTGGCGTGACGGACATTACTAGCACAGATACGCAGTATTTT
V: TRBV5-1; size: many; J: TRBJ2-5; D: TRBD1; CDR3: CASSSQGAQRETQYF; DNA: TGCGCCAGCAGCTCACAGGGGGCGCAAAGGGAGACCCAGTACTTC
V: TRBV4-2; size: many; J: TRBJ2-1; D: TRBD2; CDR3: CASSPPGLGLIEQFF; DNA: TGTGCCAGCAGCCCCCCGGGACTAGGTCTGATTGAGCAGTTCTTC
V: TRBV4-1; size: NA; J: TRBJ2-7; D: NA; CDR3: CASSQVAGSHEQYF; DNA: TGCGCCAGCAGCCAAGTAGCAGGGTCCCACGAGCAGTACTTC
V: TRBV12-3/TRBV12-4; size: few; J: TRBJ2-3; D: NA; CDR3: CASLGSAIDTQYF; DNA: TGTGCCAGCCTCGGGAGTGCGATAGATACGCAGTATTTT
V: TRBV12-3/TRBV12-4; size: many; J: TRBJ1-5; D: NA; CDR3: CASSLVGSNQPQHF; DNA: TGTGCCAGCAGTTTAGTAGGTAGCAATCAGCCCCAGCATTTT
V: TRBV20-1; size: few; J: TRBJ2-7; D: TRBD2; CDR3: CSARDYGREAGSLLYEQYF; DNA: TGCAGTGCTAGAGATTATGGCAGAGAAGCGGGATCCCTCCTATACGAGCAGTACTTC
V: TRBV5-5; size: few; J: TRBJ1-5; D: NA; CDR3: CASSLEAVGAFSNQPQHF; DNA: TGTGCCAGCAGCTTGGAGGCGGTCGGTGCTTTCAGCAATCAGCCCCAGCATTTT
V: TRBV9; size: NA; J: TRBJ2-5; D: NA; CDR3: CASSVDRGADETQYF; DNA: TGTGCCAGCAGCGTAGATCGGGGGGCAGATGAGACCCAGTACTTC
V: TRBV28; size: few; J: TRBJ2-1; D: TRBD2; CDR3: CASSLFAGVREQFF; DNA: TGTGCCAGCAGTTTATTTGCGGGAGTCCGGGAGCAGTTCTTC
V: TRBV5-1; size: NA; J: TRBJ2-5; D: TRBD2; CDR3: CASSPGLAGELETQYF; DNA: TGCGCCAGCAGCCCGGGACTAGCGGGAGAGTTGGAGACCCAGTACTTC
V: TRBV29-1; size: NA; J: TRBJ2-4; D: TRBD2; CDR3: CSVRSGLVGATDIQYF; DNA: TGCAGCGTTCGTTCCGGACTAGTTGGGGCCACGGACATTCAGTACTTC
V: TRBV10-2; size: NA; J: TRBJ1-2; D: NA; CDR3: CASGNVGRPLCF; DNA: TGCGCCAGCGGTAATGTGGGGCGACCCTTATGCTTC
V: TRBV11-2; size: few; J: TRBJ2-4; D: NA; CDR3: CASSWPQRQDGVEAKNIQYF; DNA: TGTGCCAGCAGCTGGCCCCAGCGACAGGACGGGGTGGAAGCCAAAAACATTCAGTACTTC
V: TRBV16; size: NA; J: TRBJ2-1; D: NA; CDR3: CASSRQGRSFF; DNA: TGTGCCAGCAGCCGTCAAGGGCGGTCGTTCTTC
V: TRBV7-2; size: NA; J: TRBJ2-7; D: NA; CDR3: CASSWALGSFYEQYF; DNA: TGTGCCAGCAGCTGGGCACTAGGATCATTCTACGAGCAGTACTTC
V: TRBV28; size: few; J: TRBJ2-7; D: NA; CDR3: CATHRRSYEQYF; DNA: TGTGCCACCCACAGGCGATCCTACGAGCAGTACTTC
V: TRBV7-3; size: NA; J: TRBJ1-1; D: TRBD1; CDR3: CASSFGTALEGTEAFF; DNA: TGTGCCAGCAGCTTCGGGACAGCTCTCGAGGGCACTGAAGCTTTCTTT
V: TRBV10-3; size: NA; J: TRBJ2-1; D: TRBD2; CDR3: CAISELGLAGGFYNEQFF; DNA: TGTGCCATCAGTGAGCTGGGACTAGCGGGAGGGTTCTACAATGAGCAGTTCTTC
V: TRBV5-1; size: few; J: TRBJ2-5; D: NA; CDR3: CASSLEWGNPETQYF; DNA: TGCGCCAGCAGCTTGGAGTGGGGAAACCCAGAGACCCAGTACTTC
V: TRBV20-1; size: many; J: TRBJ2-7; D: TRBD2; CDR3: CSASTGGTSESYEQYF; DNA: TGCAGTGCCAGCACGGGAGGGACTAGTGAATCCTACGAGCAGTACTTC
V: TRBV15; size: many; J: TRBJ1-1; D: NA; CDR3: CATSRDRTVHTEAFF; DNA: TGTGCCACCAGCAGAGATAGGACGGTTCACACTGAAGCTTTCTTT